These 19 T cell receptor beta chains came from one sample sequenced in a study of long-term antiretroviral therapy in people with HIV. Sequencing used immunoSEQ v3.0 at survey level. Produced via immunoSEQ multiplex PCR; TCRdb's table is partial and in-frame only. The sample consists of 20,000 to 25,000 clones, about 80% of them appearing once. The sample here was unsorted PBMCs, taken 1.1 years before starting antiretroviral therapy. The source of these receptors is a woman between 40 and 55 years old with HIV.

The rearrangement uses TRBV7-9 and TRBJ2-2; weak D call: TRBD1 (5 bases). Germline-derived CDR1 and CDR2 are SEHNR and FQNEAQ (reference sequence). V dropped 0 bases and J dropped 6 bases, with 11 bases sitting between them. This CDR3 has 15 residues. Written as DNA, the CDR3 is TGTGCCAGCAGCTTAGCCCACAGGCCCCCCGGGGAGCTGTTTTTT. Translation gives CASSLAHRPPGELFF. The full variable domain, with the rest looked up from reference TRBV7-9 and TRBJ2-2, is DTGVSQNPRHKITKRGQNVTFRCDPISEHNRLYWYRQTLGQGPEFLTYFQNEAQLEKSRLLSDRFSAERPKGSFSTLEIQRTEQGDSAMYLCASSLAHRPPGELFFGEGSRLTVL.

As DNA, the CDR3 is TGTGCCAGCAGTGAATTCGGGACAGGGTTGTCACCCCTCCACTTT. Translated: CASSEFGTGLSPLHF. V is TRBV2 and J is TRBJ1-6; TRBD1 aligns across 9 bases. In germline, CDR1 is SNHLY, CDR2 FYNNEI. The V gene end was trimmed by 2 bases and the J gene end by 10 bases; junction bases not matched to a gene: 6. CDR3 length equals 15 residues. The variable domain in full, with the rest retrieved from reference TRBV2 and TRBJ1-6, is EPEVTQTPSHQVTQMGQEVILRCVPISNHLYFYWYRQILGQKVEFLVSFYNNEISEKSEIFDDQFSVERPDGSNFTLKIRSTKLEDSAMYFCASSEFGTGLSPLHFGNGTRLTVT.

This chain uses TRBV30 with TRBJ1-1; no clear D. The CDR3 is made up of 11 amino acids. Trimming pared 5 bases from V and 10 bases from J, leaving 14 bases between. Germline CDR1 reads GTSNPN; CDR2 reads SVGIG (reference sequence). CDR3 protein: CAWGRERGAFF. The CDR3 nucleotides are TGTGCCTGGGGCCGTGAGCGGGGAGCTTTCTTT.

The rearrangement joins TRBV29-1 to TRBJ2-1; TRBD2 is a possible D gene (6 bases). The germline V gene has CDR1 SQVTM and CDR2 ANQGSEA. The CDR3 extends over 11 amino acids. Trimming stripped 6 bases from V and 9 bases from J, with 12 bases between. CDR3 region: CSVGGRGEQFF. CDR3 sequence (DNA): TGCAGCGTGGGGGGAAGGGGTGAGCAGTTCTTC.

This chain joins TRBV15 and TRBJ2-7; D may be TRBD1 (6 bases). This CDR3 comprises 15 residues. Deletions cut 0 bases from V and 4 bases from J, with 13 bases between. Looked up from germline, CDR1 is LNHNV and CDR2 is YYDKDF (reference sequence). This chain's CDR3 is CATSRDFDRIYEQYF. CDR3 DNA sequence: TGTGCCACCAGCAGAGATTTTGACAGGATTTACGAGCAGTACTTC. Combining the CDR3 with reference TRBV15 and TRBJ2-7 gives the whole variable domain DAMVIQNPRYQVTQFGKPVTLSCSQTLNHNVMYWYQQKSSQAPKLLFHYYDKDFNNEADTPDNFQSRRPNTSFCFLDIRSPGLGDTAMYLCATSRDFDRIYEQYFGPGTRLTVT.

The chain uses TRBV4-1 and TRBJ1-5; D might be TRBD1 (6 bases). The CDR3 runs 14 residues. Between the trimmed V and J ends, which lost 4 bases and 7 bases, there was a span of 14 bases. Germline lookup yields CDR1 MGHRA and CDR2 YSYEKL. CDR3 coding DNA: TGCGCCAGCAGCCTTCAGTTAGGGGGACAGCCCCAGCATTTT. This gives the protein CASSLQLGGQPQHF.

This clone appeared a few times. The CDR3 sequence is CASSFHYEQYF. The CDR3 DNA follows: TGTGCCAGCAGCTTCCACTACGAGCAGTACTTC. This rearrangement joins TRBV11-2 to TRBJ2-7; the D is unclear. The germline V and J ends were trimmed by 3 bases and 3 bases, with 3 bases remaining between them. From germline, CDR1 is SGHAT and CDR2 FQNNGV. There are 11 residues in the CDR3.

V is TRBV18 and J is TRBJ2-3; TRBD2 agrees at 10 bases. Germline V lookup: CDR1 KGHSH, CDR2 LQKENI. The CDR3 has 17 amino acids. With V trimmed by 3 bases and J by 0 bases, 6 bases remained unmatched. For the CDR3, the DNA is TGTGCCAGCTCACCGAGGGGGACTAGCGCGAGCACAGATACGCAGTATTTT. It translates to CASSPRGTSASTDTQYF.

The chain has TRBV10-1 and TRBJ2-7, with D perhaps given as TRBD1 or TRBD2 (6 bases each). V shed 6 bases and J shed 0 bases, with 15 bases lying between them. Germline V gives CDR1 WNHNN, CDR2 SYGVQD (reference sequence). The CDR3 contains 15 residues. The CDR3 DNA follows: TGCGCCAGCAGCCCCGGGGGCCCGAGCTCCTACGAGCAGTACTTC. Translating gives CASSPGGPSSYEQYF.

The CDR3 here is CASSPLRTGDVAEAFF. CDR3 sequence (DNA): TGTGCCAGCTCACCGTTAAGGACAGGGGATGTCGCTGAAGCTTTCTTT. The J gene is TRBJ1-1, the V gene TRBV18, with 9 bases matching TRBD1. The CDR3 has 16 amino acids. CDR1 and CDR2 from the germline V gene are KGHSH and LQKENI. Unmatched junction bases numbered 11, after V lost 3 bases and J lost 6 bases.

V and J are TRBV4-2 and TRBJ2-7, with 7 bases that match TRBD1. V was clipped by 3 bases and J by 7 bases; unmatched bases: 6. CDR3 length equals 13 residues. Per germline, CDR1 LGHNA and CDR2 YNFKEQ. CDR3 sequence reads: CASSQGQLSEQYF. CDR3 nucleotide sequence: TGTGCCAGCAGCCAGGGACAGCTCTCGGAGCAGTACTTC.

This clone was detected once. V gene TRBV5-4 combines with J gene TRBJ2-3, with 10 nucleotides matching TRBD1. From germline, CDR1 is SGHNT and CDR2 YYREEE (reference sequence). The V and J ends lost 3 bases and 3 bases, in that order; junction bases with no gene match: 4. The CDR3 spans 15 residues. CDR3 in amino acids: CASSWGGQGTDTQYF. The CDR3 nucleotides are TGTGCCAGCAGCTGGGGGGGACAGGGGACAGATACGCAGTATTTT.

The CDR3 spells CASSGGPPTMIRRPSYTF. The CDR3, as DNA: TGTGCCAGCAGTGGGGGGCCCCCCACAATGATTAGAAGACCCAGCTACACCTTC. This rearrangement joins TRBV27 to TRBJ1-2; D perhaps matches TRBD1 (6 bases). The CDR3 sequence is 18 residues long. The V and J ends lost 5 bases and 9 bases respectively, with 31 bases between them. Looked up from germline, CDR1 is MNHEY and CDR2 is SMNVEV (reference sequence).

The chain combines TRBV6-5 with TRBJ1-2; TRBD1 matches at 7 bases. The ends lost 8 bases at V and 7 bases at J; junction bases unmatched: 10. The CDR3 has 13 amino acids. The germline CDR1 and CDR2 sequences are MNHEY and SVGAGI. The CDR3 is CASGQASRSGYTF. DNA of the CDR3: TGTGCCAGCGGACAGGCTAGTCGGTCTGGCTACACCTTC.

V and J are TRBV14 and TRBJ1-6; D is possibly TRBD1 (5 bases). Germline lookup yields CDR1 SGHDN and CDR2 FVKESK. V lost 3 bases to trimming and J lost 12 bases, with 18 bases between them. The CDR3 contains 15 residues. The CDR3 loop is CASSQKVREWKPLHF. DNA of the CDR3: TGTGCCAGCAGCCAGAAAGTCAGGGAATGGAAACCCCTCCACTTT.

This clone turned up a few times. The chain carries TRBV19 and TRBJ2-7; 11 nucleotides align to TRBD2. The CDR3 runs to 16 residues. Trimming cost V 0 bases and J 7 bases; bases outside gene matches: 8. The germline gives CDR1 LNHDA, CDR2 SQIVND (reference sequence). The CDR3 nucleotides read TGTGCCAGTAGTATAGATTTGACTAGCGGGACGCGAGAGCAGTACTTC. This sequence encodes CASSIDLTSGTREQYF.

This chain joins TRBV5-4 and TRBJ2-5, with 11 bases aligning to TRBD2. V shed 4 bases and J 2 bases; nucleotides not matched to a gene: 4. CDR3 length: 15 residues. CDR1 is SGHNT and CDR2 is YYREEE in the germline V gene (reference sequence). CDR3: CASSPGLAEQETQYF. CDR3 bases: TGTGCCAGCAGCCCGGGACTAGCGGAACAAGAGACCCAGTACTTC. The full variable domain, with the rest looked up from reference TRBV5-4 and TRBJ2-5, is ETGVTQSPTHLIKTRGQQVTLRCSSQSGHNTVSWYQQALGQGPQFIFQYYREEENGRGNFPPRFSGLQFPNYSSELNVNALELDDSALYLCASSPGLAEQETQYFGPGTRLLVL.

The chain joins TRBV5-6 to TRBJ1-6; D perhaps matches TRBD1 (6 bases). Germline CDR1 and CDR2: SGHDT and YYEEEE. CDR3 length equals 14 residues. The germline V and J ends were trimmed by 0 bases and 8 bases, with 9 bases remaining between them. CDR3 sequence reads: CASSLVSGDSPLHF. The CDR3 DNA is TGTGCCAGCAGCTTGGTGTCAGGGGATTCACCCCTCCACTTT.

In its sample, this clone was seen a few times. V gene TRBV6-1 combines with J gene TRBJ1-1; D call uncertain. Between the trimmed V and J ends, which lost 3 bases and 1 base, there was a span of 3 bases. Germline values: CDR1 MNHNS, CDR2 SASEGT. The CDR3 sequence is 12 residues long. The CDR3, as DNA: TGTGCCAGCAGTGACAGGAACACTGAAGCTTTCTTT. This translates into CASSDRNTEAFF.